A selection of T cell receptor beta chains follows, all from one sample in a study of long-term antiretroviral therapy in people with HIV. Measured with immunoSEQ multiplex PCR; TCRdb has only the in-frame clones, and not every one. The profile shows around 40,000 clones, 94% of them singletons. The sample here was unsorted PBMCs, taken 4.1 years after starting antiretroviral therapy. These receptors originate from a woman aged 45-60 years with HIV. CDR3s include the opening cysteine and the closing phenylalanine or tryptophan. Each record gives: D gene, J gene, V gene, clone size, CDR3 DNA, CDR3 protein. A D gene is named only where the DNA matches it firmly. The listing skips clone size in some rows; elsewhere it reads once, few, many or a size class.

>TRBD2|TRBJ2-2|TRBV28|.
TGTGCCAGCAGTTTAGGGTGGGGAGGGGATGACACCGGGGAGCTGTTTTTT
CASSLGWGGDDTGELFF
>.|TRBJ2-1|TRBV2|.
TGTGCCAGCAGGCGGGACGGCATTTTTATACAGTTCTTC
CASRRDGIFIQFF
>.|TRBJ1-1|TRBV7-2|.
TGTGCCAGCAGTTTTACCGGGACCGTCGATGAAGCTTTCTTT
CASSFTGTVDEAFF
>.|TRBJ2-2|TRBV7-9|once
TGTGCCAGCAGCCTGAGAGCTACCGGGGAGCTGTTTTTT
CASSLRATGELFF
>.|TRBJ1-3|TRBV7-3|.
TGTGCCAGCAGCTTAGACGGAAACACCATATATTTT
CASSLDGNTIYF
>.|TRBJ1-2|TRBV6-1|.
TGTGCCAGCAGGCTGCCCGACAACTCTAACTATGGCTACACCTTC
CASRLPDNSNYGYTF
>.|TRBJ2-5|TRBV1|.
TGCACCAGCAGCCAAGGACCCGGGACAGCCGAAGAGACCCAGTACTTC
CTSSQGPGTAEETQYF
>TRBD1|TRBJ1-2|TRBV5-5|.
TGTGCCAGCAGCTTGGGGCCGGACAGGAATAACTATGGCTACACCTTC
CASSLGPDRNNYGYTF
>.|TRBJ2-2|TRBV6-5|.
TGTGCCAGCAGTACCAGCCGGGACTACACCGGGGAGCTGTTTTTT
CASSTSRDYTGELFF
>.|TRBJ2-7|TRBV6-6|.
TGTGCCAGCAGTTACCTCCCGTTGGGACTTGCCTACGAGCAGTACTTC
CASSYLPLGLAYEQYF
>.|TRBJ2-4|TRBV7-2|once
TGTGCCAGCAGCTTAGGAGCTAGCGAGATAAACATTCAGTACTTC
CASSLGASEINIQYF
>.|TRBJ1-4|TRBV19|.
TGTGCCAGTAGTATATCGTCAACTAATGAAAAACTGTTTTTT
CASSISSTNEKLFF
>TRBD2|TRBJ2-2|TRBV30|.
TGTGCCTGGAGGGGGGGGGTTTGGCGCCGACCTAACACCGGGGAGCTGTTTTTT
CAWRGGVWRRPNTGELFF
>.|TRBJ1-6|TRBV7-3|once
TGTGCCAGCAGCCCCGGGTCACAGGTTGGGTCACCCCTCCACTTT
CASSPGSQVGSPLHF
>.|TRBJ1-5|TRBV4-3|.
TGCGCCAGCAGTTCTAGCCGGCGGTACGGGCAGCCCCAGCATTTT
CASSSSRRYGQPQHF
>TRBD1|TRBJ2-5|TRBV14|.
TGTGCCAGCAGCCAAGACCTCGGGGCAGGGGGCGTCGAGACCCAGTACTTC
CASSQDLGAGGVETQYF
>.|TRBJ1-3|TRBV10-3|.
TGTGCCATCAGGGGTGGGACTCCCGGCTCTGGAAACACCATATATTTT
CAIRGGTPGSGNTIYF
>.|TRBJ1-3|TRBV6-5|.
TGTGCCAGCAGTTTTTCGGCCGGAAACACCATATATTTT
CASSFSAGNTIYF
>.|TRBJ1-2|TRBV7-2|.
TGTGCCAGCAGGAGGAGAGGGCAGAACTATGGCTACACCTTC
CASRRRGQNYGYTF
>TRBD2|TRBJ2-1|TRBV4-1|.
TGCGCCAGCAGCCAAGACGTAGCGGGGGCCCCCTACAATGAGCAGTTCTTC
CASSQDVAGAPYNEQFF
>TRBD2|TRBJ2-7|TRBV30|.
TGTGCCTGGAGTGTACTCGGGCTAGCGGGGCCCTCCTACGAGCAGTACTTC
CAWSVLGLAGPSYEQYF
>.|TRBJ2-2|TRBV4-3|.
TGCGCCAGCAGCCAAGATCTGGGCTCCGGGGGTACCGGGGAGCTGTTTTTT
CASSQDLGSGGTGELFF
>.|TRBJ1-1|TRBV5-1|.
TGCGCCAGCAGGAATTTACAGAGTTCGAACACTGAAGCTTTCTTT
CASRNLQSSNTEAFF
>TRBD1|TRBJ2-4|TRBV2|.
TGTGCCAGCAGGGGGACAGTAGCCAAAAACATTCAGTACTTC
CASRGTVAKNIQYF
>.|TRBJ1-1|TRBV30|.
TGTGCCTGGAGTGTAGGACAGTATGAAGCTTTCTTT
CAWSVGQYEAFF
>TRBD2|TRBJ2-3|TRBV7-3|.
TGTGCCAGCAGCTCACTAGCGGATGAAACCCATACGCAGTATTTT
CASSSLADETHTQYF
>.|TRBJ1-2|TRBV7-2|.
TGTGCCAGCAGCCTAACCGGACAGAACTATGGCTACACCTTC
CASSLTGQNYGYTF
>TRBD2|TRBJ2-1|TRBV2|.
TGTGCCAGCAGTGAAGCGCTAGCGGGGGGCAATGAGCAGTTCTTC
CASSEALAGGNEQFF
>TRBD2|TRBJ2-7|TRBV7-2|.
TGTGCCAGCAGCTCGAGCGGGGGGGGCTCCTACGAGCAGTACTTC
CASSSSGGGSYEQYF
>TRBD2|TRBJ2-2|TRBV4-3|.
TGCGCCAGCAGCCAAGATCGGGCTAGCGGGGGGTCGATTGGGGAGCTGTTTTTT
CASSQDRASGGSIGELFF
>.|TRBJ1-3|TRBV2|once
TGTGCCAGCAGGGATAGACAGCCTATCTCTGGAAACACCATATATTTT
CASRDRQPISGNTIYF
>TRBD1|TRBJ2-2|TRBV7-7|once
TGTGCTAGCAGCTTTAGGACAGGGAACACCGGGGAGCTGTTTTTT
CASSFRTGNTGELFF
>TRBD1|TRBJ2-1|TRBV5-1|.
TGCGCCAGCAGCAAAAGGGACAGGGAGGCCCCCCTCTTC
CASSKRDREAPLF
>.|TRBJ2-5|TRBV9|.
TGTGCCAGCAGCGTAGAAGGCAGGGGAGGTGGGGAGACCCAGTACTTC
CASSVEGRGGGETQYF
>.|TRBJ2-5|TRBV7-3|.
TGTGCCAGCAGCTCCCGAGGACTACCCGGGCAAGAGACCCAGTACTTC
CASSSRGLPGQETQYF
>.|TRBJ1-3|TRBV6-5|.
TGTGCCAGCAGTTACTCGAGTAGGATCGCTGGAAACACCATATATTTT
CASSYSSRIAGNTIYF
>.|TRBJ1-2|TRBV5-1|.
TGCGCCAGCAGCTCTATCACTGGCGGATATGGCTACACCTTC
CASSSITGGYGYTF
>TRBD2|TRBJ2-5|TRBV5-1|.
TGCGCAACAAGCGGGGGCTACCAAGAGACCCAGTACTTC
CATSGGYQETQYF
>TRBD1|TRBJ1-4|TRBV7-9|.
TGTGCCAGCAGCACTCGTGCGGCAGGGGGTGAAAAACTGTTTTTT
CASSTRAAGGEKLFF
>.|TRBJ2-1|TRBV6-4|.
TGTGCCAGCAGTAGCACCTCGGTCAATGAGCAGTTCTTC
CASSSTSVNEQFF
>TRBD1|TRBJ1-3|TRBV7-3|.
TGTGCCAGCAGCCCTCGTGGCAGGGGGTGGTCTGGAAACACCATATATTTT
CASSPRGRGWSGNTIYF
>TRBD1|TRBJ2-3|TRBV2|.
TGTGCCAGCGGGGACAGGGGAGGTACAGATACGCAGTATTTT
CASGDRGGTDTQYF
>.|TRBJ2-2|TRBV5-1|.
TGCGCCAGCAGCTTTAGACAGACGAACACCGGGGAGCTGTTTTTT
CASSFRQTNTGELFF
>.|TRBJ2-3|TRBV7-3|.
TGTGCCAGCAGCGACCGGGACGTCACAGATACGCAGTATTTT
CASSDRDVTDTQYF